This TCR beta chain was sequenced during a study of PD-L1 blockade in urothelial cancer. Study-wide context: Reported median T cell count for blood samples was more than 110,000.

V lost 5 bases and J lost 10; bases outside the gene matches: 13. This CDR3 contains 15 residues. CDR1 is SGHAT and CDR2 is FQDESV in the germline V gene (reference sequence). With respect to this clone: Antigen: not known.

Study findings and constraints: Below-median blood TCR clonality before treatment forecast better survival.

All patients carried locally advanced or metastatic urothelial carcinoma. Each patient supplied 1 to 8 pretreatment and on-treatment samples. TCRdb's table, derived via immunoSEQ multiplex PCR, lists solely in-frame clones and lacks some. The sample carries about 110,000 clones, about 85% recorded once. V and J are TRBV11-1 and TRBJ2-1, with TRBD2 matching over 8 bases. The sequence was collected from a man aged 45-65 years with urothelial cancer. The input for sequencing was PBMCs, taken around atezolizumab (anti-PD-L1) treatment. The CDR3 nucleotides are TGTGCCAGCAGCCGTCGCCGCGTAGTAGCGGGAGAGCAGTTCTTC. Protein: CASSRRRVVAGEQFF.